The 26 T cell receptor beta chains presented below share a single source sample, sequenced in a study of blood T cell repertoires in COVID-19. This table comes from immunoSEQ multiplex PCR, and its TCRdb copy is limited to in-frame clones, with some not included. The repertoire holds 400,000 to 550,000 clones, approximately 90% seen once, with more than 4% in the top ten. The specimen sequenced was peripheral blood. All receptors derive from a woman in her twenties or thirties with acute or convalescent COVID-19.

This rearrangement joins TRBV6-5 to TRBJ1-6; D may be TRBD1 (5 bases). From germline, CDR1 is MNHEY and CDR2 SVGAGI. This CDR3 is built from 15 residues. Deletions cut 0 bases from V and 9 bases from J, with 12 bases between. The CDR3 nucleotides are TGTGCCAGCAGTTACTCGCGGGGGGTTGGTTCACCCCTCCACTTT. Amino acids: CASSYSRGVGSPLHF.

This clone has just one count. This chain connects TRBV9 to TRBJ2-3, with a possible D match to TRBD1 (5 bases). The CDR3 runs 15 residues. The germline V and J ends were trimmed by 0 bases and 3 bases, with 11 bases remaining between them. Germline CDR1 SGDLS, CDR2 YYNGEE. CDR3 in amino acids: CASSVDGRATDTQYF. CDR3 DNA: TGTGCCAGCAGCGTAGACGGCAGGGCAACAGATACGCAGTATTTT.

The CDR3 DNA is TGTGCCAGCAGCCAAGTCTGGACTAAGTACAATGAGCAGTTCTTC. This gives the protein CASSQVWTKYNEQFF. The rearrangement joins TRBV14 to TRBJ2-1; D is perhaps TRBD2 (6 bases). Germline lookup yields CDR1 SGHDN and CDR2 FVKESK. The V gene lost 1 base and the J gene lost 4 bases, with 11 bases spanning the gap. This CDR3 region has 15 residues.

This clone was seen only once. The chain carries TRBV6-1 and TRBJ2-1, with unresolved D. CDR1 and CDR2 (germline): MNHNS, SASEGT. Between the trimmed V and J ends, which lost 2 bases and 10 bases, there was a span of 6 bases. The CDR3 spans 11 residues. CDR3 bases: TGTGCCAGCAGTGAACGTAGCGAGCAGTTCTTC. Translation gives CASSERSEQFF.

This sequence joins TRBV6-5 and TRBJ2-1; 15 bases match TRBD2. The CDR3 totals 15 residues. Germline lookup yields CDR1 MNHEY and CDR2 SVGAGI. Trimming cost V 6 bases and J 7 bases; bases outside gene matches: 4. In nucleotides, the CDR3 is TGTGCCAGCAGAGGACTAGCGGGGGGGCTTAATGAGCAGTTCTTC. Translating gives CASRGLAGGLNEQFF.

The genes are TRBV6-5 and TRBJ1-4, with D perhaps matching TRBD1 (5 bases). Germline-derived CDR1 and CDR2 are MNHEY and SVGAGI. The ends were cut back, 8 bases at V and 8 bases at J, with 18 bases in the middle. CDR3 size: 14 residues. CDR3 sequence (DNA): TGTGCCAGCCGGGAGGGGTCTTTTCGGGAAAAACTGTTTTTT. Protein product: CASREGSFREKLFF.

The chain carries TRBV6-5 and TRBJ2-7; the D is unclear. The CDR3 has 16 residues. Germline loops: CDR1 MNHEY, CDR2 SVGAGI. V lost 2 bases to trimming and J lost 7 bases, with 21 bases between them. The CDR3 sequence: CASSYGMGGRRGEQYF. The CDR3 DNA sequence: TGTGCCAGCAGTTACGGAATGGGTGGTCGGAGAGGAGAGCAGTACTTC.

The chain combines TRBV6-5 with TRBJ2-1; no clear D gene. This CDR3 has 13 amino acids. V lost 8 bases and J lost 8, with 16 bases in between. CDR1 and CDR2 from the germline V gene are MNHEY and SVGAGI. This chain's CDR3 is CASQERLPDEQFF. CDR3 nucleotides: TGTGCCAGCCAAGAGCGACTGCCAGATGAGCAGTTCTTC.

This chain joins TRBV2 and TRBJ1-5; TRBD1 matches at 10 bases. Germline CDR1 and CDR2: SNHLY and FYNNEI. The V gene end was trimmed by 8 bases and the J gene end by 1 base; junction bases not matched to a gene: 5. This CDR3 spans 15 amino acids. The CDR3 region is CASSRDRGSNQPQHF. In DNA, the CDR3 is TGTGCCAGCTCCCGGGACAGGGGAAGCAATCAGCCCCAGCATTTT.

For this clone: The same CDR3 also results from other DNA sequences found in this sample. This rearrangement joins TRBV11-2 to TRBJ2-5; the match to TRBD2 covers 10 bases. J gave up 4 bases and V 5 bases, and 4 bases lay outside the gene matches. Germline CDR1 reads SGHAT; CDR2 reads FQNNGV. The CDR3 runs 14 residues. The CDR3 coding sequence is TGTGCCAGCAGCCCCAGCGGGGGGGGAGAGACCCAGTACTTC. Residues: CASSPSGGGETQYF.

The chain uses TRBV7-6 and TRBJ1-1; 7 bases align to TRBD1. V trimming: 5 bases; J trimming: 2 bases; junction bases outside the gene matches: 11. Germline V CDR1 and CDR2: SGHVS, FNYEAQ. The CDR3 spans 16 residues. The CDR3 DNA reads TGTGCCAGCAGCCAAGGCCAGGGGGTAGGAAACACTGAAGCTTTCTTT. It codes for CASSQGQGVGNTEAFF. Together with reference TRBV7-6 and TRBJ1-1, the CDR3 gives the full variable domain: GAGVSQSPRYKVTKRGQDVALRCDPISGHVSLYWYRQALGQGPEFLTYFNYEAQQDKSGLPNDRFSAERPEGSISTLTIQRTEQRDSAMYRCASSQGQGVGNTEAFFGQGTRLTVV.

The CDR3 region has the DNA TGTGCCACCAGCACCAGGGGCCGCTACTCTCTTAGCAATCAGCCCCAGCATTTT. Translation: CATSTRGRYSLSNQPQHF. The genes are TRBV15 and TRBJ1-5, with TRBD1 as a possible D gene (6 bases). This CDR3 is built from 18 residues. Trimming took 4 bases from V and 0 from J, leaving 19 bases between them. Germline values: CDR1 LNHNV, CDR2 YYDKDF (reference sequence).

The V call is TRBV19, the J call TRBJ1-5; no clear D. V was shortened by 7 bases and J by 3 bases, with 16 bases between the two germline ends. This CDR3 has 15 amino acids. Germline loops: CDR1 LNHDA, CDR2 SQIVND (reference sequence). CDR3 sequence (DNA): TGTGCCAGTACCACCGAGCGGACCTCCAATCAGCCCCAGCATTTT. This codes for CASTTERTSNQPQHF.

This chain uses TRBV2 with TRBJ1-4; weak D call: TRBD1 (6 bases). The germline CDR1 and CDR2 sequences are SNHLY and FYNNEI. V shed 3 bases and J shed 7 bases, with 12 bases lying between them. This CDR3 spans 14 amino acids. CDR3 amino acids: CASSDQGRGEKLFF. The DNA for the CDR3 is TGTGCCAGCAGTGACCAGGGGAGGGGTGAAAAACTGTTTTTT.

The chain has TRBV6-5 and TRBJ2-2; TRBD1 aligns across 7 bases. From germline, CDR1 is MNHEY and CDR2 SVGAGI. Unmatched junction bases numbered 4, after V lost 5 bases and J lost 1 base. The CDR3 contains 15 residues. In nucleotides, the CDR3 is TGTGCCAGCAGTCCGGGACAGAAGAACACCGGGGAGCTGTTTTTT. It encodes CASSPGQKNTGELFF.

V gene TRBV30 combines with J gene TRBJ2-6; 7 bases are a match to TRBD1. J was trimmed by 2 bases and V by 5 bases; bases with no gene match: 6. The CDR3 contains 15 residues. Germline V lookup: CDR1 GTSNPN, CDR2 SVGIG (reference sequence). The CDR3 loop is CAWVGQSAGANVLTF. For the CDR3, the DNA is TGTGCCTGGGTGGGACAGTCTGCTGGGGCCAACGTCCTGACTTTC.

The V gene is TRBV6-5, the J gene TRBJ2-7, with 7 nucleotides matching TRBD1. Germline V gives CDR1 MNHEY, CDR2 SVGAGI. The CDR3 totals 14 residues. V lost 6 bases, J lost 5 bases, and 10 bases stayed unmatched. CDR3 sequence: CASSRQGFSDEQYF. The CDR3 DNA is TGTGCCAGCAGCAGACAGGGCTTCTCGGACGAGCAGTACTTC.

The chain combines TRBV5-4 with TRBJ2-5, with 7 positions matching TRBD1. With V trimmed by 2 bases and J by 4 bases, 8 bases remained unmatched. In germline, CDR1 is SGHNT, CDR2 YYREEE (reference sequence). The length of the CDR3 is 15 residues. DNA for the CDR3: TGTGCCAGCAGCTTACCTACGAGACAGGGAGAGACCCAGTACTTC. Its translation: CASSLPTRQGETQYF.

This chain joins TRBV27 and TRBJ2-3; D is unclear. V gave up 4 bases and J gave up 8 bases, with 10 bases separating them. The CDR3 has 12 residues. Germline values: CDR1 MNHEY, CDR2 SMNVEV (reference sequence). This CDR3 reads CASSSYSGTQYF. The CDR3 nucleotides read TGTGCCAGCAGTTCCTACAGTGGTACGCAGTATTTT.

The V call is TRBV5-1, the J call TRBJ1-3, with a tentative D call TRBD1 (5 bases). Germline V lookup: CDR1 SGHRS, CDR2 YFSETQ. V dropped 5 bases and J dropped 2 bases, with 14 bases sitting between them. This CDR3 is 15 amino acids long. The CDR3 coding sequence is TGCGCCAGCAGAGTCGAGGGGAGGGCTGGAAACACCATATATTTT. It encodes CASRVEGRAGNTIYF.

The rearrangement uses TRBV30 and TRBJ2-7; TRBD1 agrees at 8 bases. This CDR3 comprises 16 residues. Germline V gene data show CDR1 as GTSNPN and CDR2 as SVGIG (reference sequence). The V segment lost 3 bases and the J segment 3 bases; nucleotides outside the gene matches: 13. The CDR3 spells CAWRARGRDRNYEQYF. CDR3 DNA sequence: TGTGCCTGGAGAGCCCGGGGAAGGGACAGGAACTACGAGCAGTACTTC.

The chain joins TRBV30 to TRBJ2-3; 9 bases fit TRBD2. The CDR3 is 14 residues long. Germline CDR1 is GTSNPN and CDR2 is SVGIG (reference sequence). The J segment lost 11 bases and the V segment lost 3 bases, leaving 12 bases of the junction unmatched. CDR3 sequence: CAWRIAGESLLQYF. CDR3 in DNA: TGTGCCTGGAGGATAGCGGGGGAGTCTTTGTTGCAGTATTTT. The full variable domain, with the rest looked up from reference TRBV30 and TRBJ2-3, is SQTIHQWPATLVQPVGSPLSLECTVEGTSNPNLYWYRQAAGRGLQLLFYSVGIGQISSEVPQNLSASRPQDRQFILSSKKLLLSDSGFYLCAWRIAGESLLQYFGPGTRLTVL.

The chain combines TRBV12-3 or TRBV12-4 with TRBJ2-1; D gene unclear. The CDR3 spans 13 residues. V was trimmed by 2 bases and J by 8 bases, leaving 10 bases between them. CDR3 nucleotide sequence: TGTGCCAGCAGTTTAAAGCAGGCCCATGAGCAGTTCTTC. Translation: CASSLKQAHEQFF.

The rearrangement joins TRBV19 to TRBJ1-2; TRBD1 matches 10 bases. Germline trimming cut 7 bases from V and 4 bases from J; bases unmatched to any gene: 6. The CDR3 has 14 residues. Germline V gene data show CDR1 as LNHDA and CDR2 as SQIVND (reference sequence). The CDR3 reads CASTRRQGAYGYTF. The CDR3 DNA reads TGTGCCAGTACCCGGCGACAGGGGGCCTATGGCTACACCTTC.

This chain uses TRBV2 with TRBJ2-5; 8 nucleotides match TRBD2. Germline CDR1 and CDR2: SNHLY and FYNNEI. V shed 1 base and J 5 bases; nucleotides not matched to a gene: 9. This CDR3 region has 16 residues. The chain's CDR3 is CASSEDPRGALETQYF. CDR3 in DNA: TGTGCCAGCAGTGAAGACCCGCGGGGGGCCTTGGAGACCCAGTACTTC.

CDR3 amino acids: CASSLKLQAKNIQYF. CDR3 bases: TGTGCCAGCAGCCTGAAGCTCCAAGCCAAAAACATTCAGTACTTC. This rearrangement joins TRBV3-1 (or the pseudogene TRBV3-2) to TRBJ2-4; no firm D call. Germline CDR1 LGHDT, CDR2 YNNKEL (reference sequence). The CDR3 consists of 15 residues. V lost 4 bases and J lost 0, with 10 bases in between.